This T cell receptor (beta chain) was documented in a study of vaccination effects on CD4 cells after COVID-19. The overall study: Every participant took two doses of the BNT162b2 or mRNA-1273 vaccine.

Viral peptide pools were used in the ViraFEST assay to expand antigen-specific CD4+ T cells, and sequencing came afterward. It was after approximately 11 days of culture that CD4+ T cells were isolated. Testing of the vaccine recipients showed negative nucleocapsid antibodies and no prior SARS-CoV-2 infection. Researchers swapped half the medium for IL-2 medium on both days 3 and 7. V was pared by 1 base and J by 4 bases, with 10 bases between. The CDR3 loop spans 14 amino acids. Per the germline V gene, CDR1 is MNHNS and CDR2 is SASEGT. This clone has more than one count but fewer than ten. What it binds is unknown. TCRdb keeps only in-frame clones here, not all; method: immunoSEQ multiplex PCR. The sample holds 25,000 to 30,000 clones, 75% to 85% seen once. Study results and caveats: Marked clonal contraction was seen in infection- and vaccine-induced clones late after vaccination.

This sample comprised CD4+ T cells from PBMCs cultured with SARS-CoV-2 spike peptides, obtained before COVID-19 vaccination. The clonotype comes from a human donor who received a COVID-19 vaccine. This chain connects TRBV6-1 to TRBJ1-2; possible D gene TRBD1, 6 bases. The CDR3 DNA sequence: TGTGCCAGCAGTGAAGGGACAGCTTTCTATGGCTACACCTTC. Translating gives CASSEGTAFYGYTF.